The next 4 T cell receptor beta chains were all read from a single sample in a study of T cells after yellow fever vaccination. Via MiXCR, TCRdb re-called the 5' RACE reads, giving one row per CDR3 protein. Altogether 200,000 to 300,000 distinct CDR3 sequences are present, less than 8.5% being singletons, with the ten largest covering roughly 0.93%. The sequences come from CD4+ T cells sorted from PBMCs, collected 15 days after the yellow fever booster vaccination. These receptors all come from a man under 40 who received the YFV17D yellow fever vaccine.

This clonotype was seen a few times. The chain combines TRBV7-2 with TRBJ2-7; possibly TRBD1 for D (5 bases). Trimming shortened V by 5 bases and J by 3 bases, and 8 bases separated the two germline ends. This CDR3 region has 12 residues. Germline CDR1 is SGHTA and CDR2 is FQGNSA. CDR3 loop: CASSTTVYEQYF. For the CDR3, the DNA is TGTGCCAGCAGCACGACAGTCTACGAGCAGTACTTC.

This clonotype showed up many times. The CDR3 sequence is CAISGPATDTQYF. The CDR3 DNA reads as TGTGCCATCTCTGGGCCAGCCACAGATACGCAGTATTTT. The rearrangement uses TRBV10-3 and TRBJ2-3, with D unclear. Deletions cut 8 bases from V and 2 bases from J, with 11 bases between. This CDR3 contains 13 residues. Germline loops: CDR1 ENHRY, CDR2 SYGVKD.

The chain is built from TRBV27 and TRBJ2-1, with D tentatively TRBD1 or TRBD2 (5 bases each). CDR1 is MNHEY and CDR2 is SMNVEV in the germline V gene (reference sequence). The CDR3 loop spans 15 amino acids. Trimming removed 4 bases from V and 1 base from J, with 11 bases in between. DNA for the CDR3: TGTGCCAGCAGTTCTTGGGGCGGGTCCTACAATGAGCAGTTCTTC. Translation: CASSSWGGSYNEQFF.

This clonotype was observed many times. The chain uses TRBV15 and TRBJ2-4, with D perhaps matching TRBD2 (5 bases). Germline V gene lookup returns CDR1 LNHNV and CDR2 YYDKDF (reference sequence). Between the trimmed V and J ends, which lost 4 bases and 6 bases, there was a span of 13 bases. The CDR3 consists of 14 residues. CDR3 in amino acids: CATSTRTGRNIQYF. The DNA of the CDR3 is TGTGCCACCAGCACCCGGACGGGGAGAAACATTCAGTACTTC.